This T cell receptor beta chain is from a study of CXCR3-negative and CXCR3-positive naive CD8 T cells. Broader study findings: The study found more hydrophobic TRB CDR3s in CXCR3-positive naive cells than in CXCR3-negative naive cells. In cryopreserved cells, CXCR3 expression partially decreased, and fresh PBMCs were used in most assays.

About this clonotype itself: The target antigen is unknown.

Researchers prepared the TRB cDNA libraries using 5' RACE with UMI labels. TCRdb derives one entry per CDR3 protein from the 5' RACE reads, leaving out DNA. The clone table shows fewer than 90,000 distinct CDR3 sequences, with the ten largest holding approximately 0.67%. This clonotype was obtained from a human donor in good health. Some clones in this sample may be carry-over from other donors' samples. The sequenced material came from naive CXCR3+ CD8+ T cells from blood. Regarding subset: CD45RO-CCR7+CD27+CD95- naive CD8+ T cells expressing CXCR3 (TNR3+).

CDR3 loop: CASMGASNTEAFF. This rearrangement joins TRBV13 to TRBJ1-1; TCRdb outputs TRBD1, but without DNA this stays unchecked. In germline, CDR1 is PRHDT, CDR2 FYEKMQ (reference sequence). The CDR3 length is 13 residues.